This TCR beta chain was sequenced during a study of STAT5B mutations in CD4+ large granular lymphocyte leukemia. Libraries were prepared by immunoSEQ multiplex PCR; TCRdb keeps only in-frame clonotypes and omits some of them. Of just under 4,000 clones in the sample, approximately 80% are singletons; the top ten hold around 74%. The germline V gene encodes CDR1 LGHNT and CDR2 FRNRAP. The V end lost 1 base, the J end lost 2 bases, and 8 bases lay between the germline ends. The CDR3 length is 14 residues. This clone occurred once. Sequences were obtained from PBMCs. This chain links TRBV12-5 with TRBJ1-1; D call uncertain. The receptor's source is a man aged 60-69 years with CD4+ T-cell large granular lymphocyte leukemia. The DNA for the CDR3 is TGTGCTAGTGGTTTGGGGACCGACAACACTGAAGCTTTCTTT. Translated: CASGLGTDNTEAFF.